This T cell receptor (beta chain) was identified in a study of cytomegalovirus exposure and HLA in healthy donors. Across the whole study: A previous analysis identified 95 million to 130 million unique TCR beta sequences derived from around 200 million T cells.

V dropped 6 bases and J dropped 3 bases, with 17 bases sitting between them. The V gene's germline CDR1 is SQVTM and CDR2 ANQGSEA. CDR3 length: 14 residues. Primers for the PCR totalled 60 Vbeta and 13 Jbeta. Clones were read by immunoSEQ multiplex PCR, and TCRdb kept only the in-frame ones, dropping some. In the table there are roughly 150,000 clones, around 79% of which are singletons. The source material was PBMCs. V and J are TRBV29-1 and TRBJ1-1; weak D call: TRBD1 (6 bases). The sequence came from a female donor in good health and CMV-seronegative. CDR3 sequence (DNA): TGCAGCGTGGCTCAGGGGTATAGGGACACTGAAGCTTTCTTT. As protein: CSVAQGYRDTEAFF.